This T cell receptor (beta chain) was identified in a study of blood T cell repertoires in COVID-19. As for the study in general: PBMCs, B-cell-depleted T cells, or T cells were the source of the cDNA or gDNA that made up the material.

V lost 5 bases and J lost 2; bases outside the gene matches: 9. This CDR3 region has 17 residues. Germline lookup yields CDR1 SEHNR and CDR2 FQNEAQ (reference sequence). Here immunoSEQ multiplex PCR was the method, and the copy in TCRdb shows in-frame clones only, minus some. This table holds 150,000 to 200,000 clones, around 89% found once. Sequencing used PBMCs or T cells enriched from blood (not recorded which). The chain carries TRBV7-9 and TRBJ1-3; 10 bases fit TRBD1. The clonotype was recovered from a young woman who had recovered from COVID-19. For the CDR3, the DNA is TGTGCCAGCAGCGGACAACGGGGGACAGGGGCTGGAAACACCATATATTTT. This sequence encodes CASSGQRGTGAGNTIYF.